The 14 T cell receptor beta chains listed next were all sequenced from one sample in a study of cytomegalovirus exposure and HLA in healthy donors. Use of 60 Vbeta and 13 Jbeta primers characterized the PCR. Sequencing was performed with immunoSEQ multiplex PCR; in TCRdb, only in-frame clones are kept and a portion is missing. The repertoire consists of 210,000 or so clones, with over 65% occurring once and the leading ten covering roughly 2.5%. The sequencing sample was made of PBMCs. The origin of the receptors is a woman aged 55-70 years in good health and CMV-seropositive.

This clone turned up a few times. This sequence joins TRBV5-4 and TRBJ1-1; 7 nucleotides align to TRBD1. Germline lookup yields CDR1 SGHNT and CDR2 YYREEE (reference sequence). The CDR3 loop spans 14 amino acids. V gave up 4 bases and J gave up 0 bases; unmatched junction bases: 3. The CDR3 DNA is TGTGCCAGCAGCAGGGGACAGTTGAACACTGAAGCTTTCTTT. Protein sequence: CASSRGQLNTEAFF.

This clone was seen a handful of times. The genes are TRBV19 and TRBJ1-6; D is unclear. The germline V and J ends were trimmed by 7 bases and 0 bases, with 4 bases remaining between them. CDR1 and CDR2 from the germline V gene are LNHDA and SQIVND (reference sequence). This CDR3 has 13 amino acids. This CDR3 reads CASTGSYNSPLHF. The CDR3 coding sequence is TGTGCCAGTACCGGCTCCTATAATTCACCCCTCCACTTT.

The chain uses TRBV5-6 and TRBJ2-2, with a tentative D call TRBD1 (6 bases). The CDR3 contains 14 residues. The V gene lost 9 bases and the J gene lost 1 base, with 13 bases spanning the gap. Germline V CDR1 and CDR2: SGHDT, YYEEEE. The CDR3 DNA reads TGTGCCACAACATGGGGGCAGAACACCGGGGAGCTGTTTTTT. Its protein product is CATTWGQNTGELFF.

This clone was seen a handful of times. The rearrangement joins TRBV30 to TRBJ1-4; 7 bases line up with TRBD1. V was pared by 2 bases and J by 6 bases, with 6 bases of the junction left unmatched. This CDR3 comprises 14 residues. The germline V gene encodes CDR1 GTSNPN and CDR2 SVGIG (reference sequence). The CDR3 loop is CAWSRDRFYEKLFF. The CDR3 nucleotides read TGTGCCTGGAGTCGGGACAGATTTTATGAAAAACTGTTTTTT.

CDR3 loop: CSVEVAGDTQYF. CDR3 nucleotide sequence: TGCAGCGTTGAAGTGGCGGGGGATACGCAGTATTTT. The chain uses TRBV29-1 and TRBJ2-3, with D possibly TRBD2 on 6 matching bases. Looked up from germline, CDR1 is SQVTM and CDR2 is ANQGSEA. The CDR3 has 12 amino acids. The V gene lost 1 base and the J gene lost 6 bases, with 8 bases spanning the gap.

The chain is built from TRBV14 and TRBJ1-2, with 8 bases fitting TRBD1. Looked up from germline, CDR1 is SGHDN and CDR2 is FVKESK. The CDR3 totals 15 residues. The junction had 13 bases not matched to a gene; V was cut back by 4 bases and J by 9 bases. The chain's CDR3 is CASSPMRTGTRSYTF. The CDR3 DNA follows: TGTGCCAGCAGCCCCATGAGGACAGGGACCCGTAGCTACACCTTC. Together with reference TRBV14 and TRBJ1-2, the CDR3 gives the full variable domain: EAGVTQFPSHSVIEKGQTVTLRCDPISGHDNLYWYRRVMGKEIKFLLHFVKESKQDESGMPNNRFLAERTGGTYSTLKVQPAELEDSGVYFCASSPMRTGTRSYTFGSGTRLTVV.

The chain has TRBV21-1 and TRBJ2-7; the table assigns TRBD2, which was not confirmed against the DNA. TRBV21-1 is termed a pseudogene. This CDR3 has 15 amino acids. Written as DNA, the CDR3 is TGTGCCAGCATCCGCCGGGTTTTGAGCTCCTACGAGCAGTACTTC. Protein product: CASIRRVLSSYEQYF.

The V and J genes are TRBV30 and TRBJ1-2; tentatively, D is TRBD1 (5 bases). From germline, CDR1 is GTSNPN and CDR2 SVGIG (reference sequence). With 4 bases removed from V and 6 bases from J, the gap between germline ends came to 15 bases. The CDR3 covers 13 residues. The CDR3 bases are TGTGCCTGGAACGGGGGGACCCGGGATGGCTACACCTTC. It translates to CAWNGGTRDGYTF. Full variable domain (rest looked up from reference TRBV30 and TRBJ1-2): SQTIHQWPATLVQPVGSPLSLECTVEGTSNPNLYWYRQAAGRGLQLLFYSVGIGQISSEVPQNLSASRPQDRQFILSSKKLLLSDSGFYLCAWNGGTRDGYTFGSGTRLTVV.

This clone was observed a few times. V and J are TRBV5-1 and TRBJ2-1; D may be TRBD1 (6 bases). This CDR3 comprises 14 residues. V was cut by 0 bases and J by 6 bases, with 10 bases left in between. Germline assignment: CDR1 SGHRS and CDR2 YFSETQ. CDR3 in DNA: TGCGCCAGCAGCTTGGTCCAGGGGTTCAATGAGCAGTTCTTC. Translating it yields CASSLVQGFNEQFF. The full variable domain, completed using reference TRBV5-1 and TRBJ2-1, is KAGVTQTPRYLIKTRGQQVTLSCSPISGHRSVSWYQQTPGQGLQFLFEYFSETQRNKGNFPGRFSGRQFSNSRSEMNVSTLELGDSALYLCASSLVQGFNEQFFGPGTRLTVL.

There are a few counts of this clone. This chain uses TRBV18 with TRBJ2-1, with 13 bases aligning to TRBD2. CDR3 length: 17 residues. The V segment lost 6 bases and the J segment 5 bases; nucleotides outside the gene matches: 10. The germline CDR1 and CDR2 sequences are KGHSH and LQKENI. The CDR3, as DNA: TGTGCCAGCTCTGCATTAAGTGGACTAGCGGGGGACAATGAGCAGTTCTTC. This gives the protein CASSALSGLAGDNEQFF.

This clone was detected only once. V gene TRBV4-1 combines with J gene TRBJ1-4, with D possibly TRBD1 on 5 matching bases. In germline, CDR1 is MGHRA, CDR2 YSYEKL. The CDR3 has 15 amino acids. The ends were cut back, 1 base at V and 8 bases at J, with 14 bases in the middle. CDR3 loop: CASSQGWQGEEKLFF. CDR3 in DNA: TGCGCCAGCAGCCAAGGTTGGCAGGGCGAGGAAAAACTGTTTTTT.

The chain joins TRBV30 to TRBJ1-2; TRBD1 is a possible D gene (5 bases). This CDR3 has 14 amino acids. Between the trimmed V and J ends, which lost 0 bases and 8 bases, there was a span of 16 bases. Germline V lookup: CDR1 GTSNPN, CDR2 SVGIG (reference sequence). CDR3 loop: CAWSVRRSHRGYTF. The CDR3 nucleotides are TGTGCCTGGAGTGTAAGACGGTCCCACAGGGGCTACACCTTC.

This chain uses TRBV10-3 with TRBJ1-1; D remains ambiguous. CDR1 and CDR2 (germline): ENHRY, SYGVKD. The ends were cut back, 11 bases at V and 0 bases at J, with 13 bases in the middle. The CDR3 contains 13 residues. The CDR3 reads CAVQEQLNTEAFF. The CDR3 DNA follows: TGTGCCGTTCAAGAACAGTTGAACACTGAAGCTTTCTTT.

This chain joins TRBV6-1 and TRBJ1-1; TRBD1 might be the D (5 bases). Trimming pared 2 bases from V and 7 bases from J, leaving 11 bases between. Germline CDR1 is MNHNS and CDR2 is SASEGT. The CDR3 loop spans 13 amino acids. CDR3 sequence: CASSELRRGEAFF. CDR3 sequence (DNA): TGTGCCAGCAGTGAACTCAGGAGGGGTGAAGCTTTCTTT.